Presented here are 19 T cell receptor beta chains from one specimen sequenced in a study of T cell responses to AZD1222 COVID-19 vaccine. Profiled with immunoSEQ multiplex PCR; TCRdb holds only in-frame clones, not every one. The sample includes 140,000 or so clones, 75% to 90% of them seen just once. Here the sequenced sample was peripheral blood, taken on day 0 of AZD1222 vaccination. The receptors here all came from an adult in good health.

This rearrangement joins TRBV6-5 to TRBJ2-3; TRBD1 agrees at 9 bases. Germline-derived CDR1 and CDR2 are MNHEY and SVGAGI. The CDR3 is 15 residues long. V lost 5 bases, J lost 0 bases, and 3 bases stayed unmatched. CDR3 in amino acids: CASSKQGASTDTQYF. CDR3 bases: TGTGCCAGCAGTAAACAGGGGGCGAGCACAGATACGCAGTATTTT.

CDR3 sequence: CASLGSGNTGELFF. Here the CDR3 DNA reads TGCGCCAGCTTAGGGTCGGGAAACACCGGGGAGCTGTTTTTT. The chain joins TRBV5-1 to TRBJ2-2; D is perhaps TRBD2 (5 bases). V lost 7 bases to trimming and J lost 2 bases, with 12 bases between them. This CDR3 region has 14 residues. The germline V gene has CDR1 SGHRS and CDR2 YFSETQ.

The J gene is TRBJ2-1, the V gene TRBV5-6; TRBD2 matches 10 bases. Germline V lookup: CDR1 SGHDT, CDR2 YYEEEE. This CDR3 contains 16 residues. V shed 0 bases and J 3 bases; nucleotides not matched to a gene: 3. The CDR3 bases are TGTGCCAGCAGCTTGGTCCTAGCGGGGGTCTACAATGAGCAGTTCTTC. It translates to CASSLVLAGVYNEQFF.

The CDR3 nucleotides are TGTGCCAGCAGTTATGGTCTCTCAGGGGTCACGACGGATGGCTACACCTTC. It specifies CASSYGLSGVTTDGYTF. J is TRBJ1-2 and V is TRBV6-2 or TRBV6-3, with D perhaps TRBD1 (6 bases). The ends were cut back, 3 bases at V and 6 bases at J, with 23 bases in the middle. CDR3 length: 17 residues. In germline, CDR1 is MNHEY, CDR2 SVGEGT.

The V gene is TRBV13, the J gene TRBJ1-4; D is undetermined. V lost 0 bases to trimming and J lost 13 bases, with 15 bases between them. Germline CDR1 PRHDT, CDR2 FYEKMQ (reference sequence). This CDR3 has 14 residues. This CDR3 reads CASSLGAAGKVLFF. DNA for the CDR3: TGTGCCAGCAGCTTAGGGGCGGCCGGGAAGGTACTGTTTTTT.

This clone was counted once. The J gene is TRBJ2-3, the V gene TRBV14; unclear D gene. V dropped 0 bases and J dropped 7 bases, with 8 bases sitting between them. Germline CDR1 reads SGHDN; CDR2 reads FVKESK. CDR3 size: 13 residues. The CDR3 nucleotides are TGTGCCAGCAGCCAAGATCGGGCGTATACGCAGTATTTT. It codes for CASSQDRAYTQYF.

This clone was found once. V gene TRBV2 combines with J gene TRBJ1-1, with 7 bases fitting TRBD1. CDR3 length: 13 amino acids. Germline V CDR1 and CDR2: SNHLY, FYNNEI. V was clipped by 6 bases and J by 6 bases; unmatched bases: 7. The CDR3 coding sequence is TGTGCCAGCAGATTTACAGGGGCCCCTGAAGCTTTCTTT. It specifies CASRFTGAPEAFF.

The chain combines TRBV2 with TRBJ1-3, with a tentative D call TRBD1 (5 bases). CDR3 size: 14 residues. CDR1 is SNHLY, CDR2 FYNNEI, per germline. The ends were cut back, 8 bases at V and 0 bases at J, with 11 bases in the middle. CDR3 sequence: CASSRDFSGNTIYF. As DNA, the CDR3 is TGTGCCAGCTCCCGGGACTTCTCTGGAAACACCATATATTTT.

The chain joins TRBV7-3 to TRBJ2-1, with TRBD1 identical over 8 bases. The ends lost 2 bases at V and 5 bases at J; junction bases unmatched: 2. Germline CDR1 and CDR2: SGHTA and FQGTGA. CDR3 length: 14 amino acids. CDR3 loop: CASSLQGADNEQFF. Written as DNA, the CDR3 is TGTGCCAGCAGCTTACAGGGGGCCGACAATGAGCAGTTCTTC.

The chain recombines TRBV28 with TRBJ2-1; 14 nucleotides line up with TRBD2. V shed 6 bases, J shed 10 bases, and the junction held 11 bases outside the gene matches. CDR3 length equals 16 residues. Germline CDR1 MDHEN, CDR2 SYDVKM. CDR3 in DNA: TGTGCCAGCAGAGACGGGGGACTAGCGGGAGATAGGGAGCAGTTCTTC. Protein: CASRDGGLAGDREQFF.

The chain combines TRBV6-5 with TRBJ2-1, with 9 bases identical to TRBD1. The V gene's germline CDR1 is MNHEY and CDR2 SVGAGI. This CDR3 has 15 residues. V gave up 1 base and J gave up 5 bases; unmatched junction bases: 3. In DNA, the CDR3 is TGTGCCAGCAGTTACTGGACAGGGGCGCACAATGAGCAGTTCTTC. It is translated as CASSYWTGAHNEQFF.

V usage is TRBV5-8 and J usage is TRBJ1-6, with D unresolved. This CDR3 region has 17 residues. Trimming pared 2 bases from V and 0 bases from J, leaving 12 bases between. CDR1 and CDR2 (germline): SGHTS, YDEGEE. This chain's CDR3 is CASSLITRSSYNSPLHF. CDR3 in DNA: TGTGCCAGCAGCTTAATCACTAGGAGCTCCTATAATTCACCCCTCCACTTT.

V gene TRBV7-9 combines with J gene TRBJ1-1; D gene ambiguous. Germline V gene lookup returns CDR1 SEHNR and CDR2 FQNEAQ (reference sequence). CDR3 length: 14 residues. Deletions cut 2 bases from V and 6 bases from J, with 13 bases between. DNA of the CDR3: TGTGCCAGCAGCTTAACGGCCCGACAATCTGAAGCTTTCTTT. Protein: CASSLTARQSEAFF.

The rearrangement links TRBV6-5 to TRBJ2-7; tentative D call: TRBD1 (6 bases). V was cut by 7 bases and J by 0 bases, with 10 bases left in between. Germline-derived CDR1 and CDR2 are MNHEY and SVGAGI. The CDR3 length is 13 residues. For the CDR3, the DNA is TGTGCCAGCAAACAGGGAACCTCCTACGAGCAGTACTTC. This codes for CASKQGTSYEQYF.

This clone was recorded only once. The chain joins TRBV2 to TRBJ2-2; D not resolved. Trimming cost V 7 bases and J 1 base, with 4 bases left between them. Germline CDR1 reads SNHLY; CDR2 reads FYNNEI. The CDR3 runs to 12 residues. The CDR3 loop reads CASTRNTGELFF. CDR3 nucleotide sequence: TGTGCCAGCACTAGGAACACCGGGGAGCTGTTTTTT.

The V and J genes are TRBV5-4 and TRBJ1-1; 8 nucleotides agree with TRBD1. Germline assignment: CDR1 SGHNT and CDR2 YYREEE (reference sequence). This CDR3 is built from 14 residues. V was pared by 3 bases and J by 7 bases, with 8 bases of the junction left unmatched. Here the CDR3 reads CASSSGQEGSEAFF. CDR3 nucleotides: TGTGCCAGCAGCTCGGGACAGGAGGGAAGTGAAGCTTTCTTT.

This chain connects TRBV7-2 to TRBJ2-1; 13 bases map to TRBD2. Germline V gene data show CDR1 as SGHTA and CDR2 as FQGNSA. The CDR3 has 18 residues. The junction had 8 bases not matched to a gene; V was cut back by 4 bases and J by 2 bases. The CDR3 reads CASSSRGTSGGAYNEQFF. CDR3 sequence (DNA): TGTGCCAGCAGCTCCCGGGGTACTAGCGGGGGGGCCTACAATGAGCAGTTCTTC.

The chain couples TRBV29-1 to TRBJ1-2; 7 bases are shared with TRBD1. CDR1 and CDR2 (germline): SQVTM, ANQGSEA. The CDR3 is made up of 10 amino acids. The ends lost 7 bases at V and 10 bases at J; junction bases unmatched: 6. The CDR3 reads CSASGQHYTF. DNA of the CDR3: TGCAGCGCATCGGGACAGCACTACACCTTC.

V and J are TRBV7-3 and TRBJ1-1; D is uncertain. This CDR3 has 13 residues. Germline values: CDR1 SGHTA, CDR2 FQGTGA. The V end lost 2 bases, the J end lost 3 bases, and 7 bases lay between the germline ends. In nucleotides, the CDR3 is TGTGCCAGCAGCTTACCGGTCCACACTGAAGCTTTCTTT. This encodes CASSLPVHTEAFF.